What follows is one T cell receptor beta chain and its context. The source of the sample is a study of long-term antiretroviral therapy in people with HIV. Researchers ran immunoSEQ v3.0 at survey level. Libraries were prepared by immunoSEQ multiplex PCR; TCRdb keeps only in-frame clonotypes and omits some of them. In the table there are about 20,000 clones, just under 85% of which are singletons. V dropped 2 bases and J dropped 2 bases, with 12 bases sitting between them. Per the germline V gene, CDR1 is MNHEY and CDR2 is SVGAGI. CDR3 length equals 15 residues. Source: unsorted PBMCs, taken roughly 4 years after starting antiretroviral therapy. The chain uses TRBV6-5 and TRBJ1-1; D uncertain. The source is a man aged 18 to 29 with HIV. CDR3 residues: CASSYEAELNTEAFF. The CDR3 region has the DNA TGTGCCAGCAGTTACGAGGCAGAACTAAACACTGAAGCTTTCTTT.